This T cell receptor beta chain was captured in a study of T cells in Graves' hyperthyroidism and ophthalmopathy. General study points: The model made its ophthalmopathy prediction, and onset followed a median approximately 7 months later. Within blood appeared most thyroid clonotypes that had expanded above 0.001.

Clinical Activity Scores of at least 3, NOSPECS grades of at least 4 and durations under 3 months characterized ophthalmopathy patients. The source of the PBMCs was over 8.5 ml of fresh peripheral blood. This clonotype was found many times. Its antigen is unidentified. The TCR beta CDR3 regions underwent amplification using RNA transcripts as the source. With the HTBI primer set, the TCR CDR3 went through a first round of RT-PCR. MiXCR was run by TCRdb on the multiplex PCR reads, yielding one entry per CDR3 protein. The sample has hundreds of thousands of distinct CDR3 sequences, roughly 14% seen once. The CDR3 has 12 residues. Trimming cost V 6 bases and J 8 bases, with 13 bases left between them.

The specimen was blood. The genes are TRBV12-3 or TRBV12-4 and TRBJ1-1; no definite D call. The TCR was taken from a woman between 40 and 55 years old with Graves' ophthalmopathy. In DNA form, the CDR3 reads TGTGCCAGCAGGTACCGATCGGACGAAGCTTTCTTT. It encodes CASRYRSDEAFF.